This T cell receptor beta chain came from a study of blood T cells in healthy people across ages. Overall study results and limits: Lack of knowledge of donor CMV status possibly confounded expanded clonotype changes. Age showed a roughly linear inverse relationship with TCR beta diversity per million T cells.

The use of a sample-barcoded 5' primer and a J-beta primer mix characterized a second PCR of roughly 6 to 11 cycles. Every sample returned 2.5 million or more CDR3-containing paired-end reads. A single record per CDR3 protein comes from TCRdb applying MiXCR to the 5' RACE reads. The sample lists some 1,800,000 distinct CDR3 sequences, around 42% occurring once. The table lists this clonotype with a few counts. Its antigen is currently unknown. V dropped 2 bases and J dropped 13 bases, with 12 bases sitting between them. The CDR3 consists of 12 residues. The sequence came from a human donor in good health. Sequenced sample: blood. This sequence joins TRBV12-3 or TRBV12-4 and TRBJ2-1, with D possibly being TRBD1 or TRBD2 (5 bases each). The CDR3: CASSLNRDHQFF. CDR3 nucleotide sequence: TGTGCCAGCAGTTTAAATCGGGACCACCAGTTCTTC.